This passage covers 32 T cell receptor beta chains from one sample sequenced in a study of PD-1 blockade in classical Hodgkin lymphoma. Each patient's relapse followed autologous stem cell transplantation, and brentuximab vedotin exposure varied. Clones were sequenced by immunoSEQ multiplex PCR, and TCRdb holds only the in-frame ones, with some missing. This sample carries more than 140,000 clones, about 81% of them seen once, and the ten largest clones take over 7.5%. The input for sequencing was peripheral blood mononuclear cells (PBMCs), taken before the second cycle of nivolumab. The receptor set was obtained from a human donor with classical Hodgkin lymphoma.

The genes are TRBV6-5 and TRBJ1-3; no clear D gene. The CDR3 loop spans 16 amino acids. Between the trimmed V and J ends, which lost 0 bases and 4 bases, there was a span of 13 bases. Per the germline V gene, CDR1 is MNHEY and CDR2 is SVGAGI. The CDR3 protein is CASSYSRVLGGNTIYF. CDR3 coding DNA: TGTGCCAGCAGTTACTCTCGAGTATTGGGGGGAAACACCATATATTTT.

V and J are TRBV6-6 and TRBJ2-6; D call uncertain. Germline-derived CDR1 and CDR2 are MNHNY and SVGAGI (reference sequence). V was trimmed by 2 bases and J by 7 bases, leaving 6 bases between them. The CDR3 sequence is 13 residues long. The CDR3: CASSYLGANVLTF. DNA of the CDR3: TGTGCCAGCAGTTACCTCGGAGCCAACGTCCTGACTTTC.

This clone occurred once. The V call is TRBV7-8, the J call TRBJ2-7; TRBD2 agrees at 8 bases. The CDR3 runs 14 residues. V dropped 3 bases and J dropped 6; count of bases not matched to a gene: 7. CDR1 SGHVS and CDR2 FQNEAQ come from the germline V gene. CDR3 protein: CASSLPGGGLEQYF. In DNA form, the CDR3 reads TGTGCCAGCAGCTTGCCCGGGGGGGGTCTCGAGCAGTACTTC. The entire variable domain, with the rest obtained from reference TRBV7-8 and TRBJ2-7, is as follows: GAGVSQSPRYKVAKRGQDVALRCDPISGHVSLFWYQQALGQGPEFLTYFQNEAQLDKSGLPSDRFFAERPEGSVSTLKIQRTQQEDSAVYLCASSLPGGGLEQYFGPGTRLTVT.

This clone was counted ten times or more. This chain links TRBV4-3 with TRBJ1-4, with 7 bases fitting TRBD1. CDR3 length: 16 residues. The V gene's germline CDR1 is LGHNA and CDR2 YSLEER. V shed 3 bases and J 6 bases; nucleotides not matched to a gene: 10. The CDR3 loop reads CASSQTRGQGDEKLFF. DNA of the CDR3: TGCGCCAGCAGCCAGACAAGGGGGCAGGGTGATGAAAAACTGTTTTTT.

The CDR3: CASSQKLGLAGDSYNEQFF. For the CDR3, the DNA is TGCGCCAGCAGCCAAAAATTGGGACTAGCGGGAGACTCCTACAATGAGCAGTTCTTC. V and J are TRBV4-3 and TRBJ2-1; 14 bases map to TRBD2. J was trimmed by 0 bases and V by 2 bases; bases with no gene match: 6. Germline V gene data show CDR1 as LGHNA and CDR2 as YSLEER. The CDR3 sequence is 19 residues long.

V usage is TRBV9 and J usage is TRBJ2-7; D gene ambiguous. CDR3 length: 15 amino acids. The germline V gene encodes CDR1 SGDLS and CDR2 YYNGEE. With 0 bases removed from V and 4 bases from J, the gap between germline ends came to 14 bases. The chain's CDR3 is CASSVATGVQYEQYF. The CDR3 nucleotides are TGTGCCAGCAGCGTAGCTACTGGGGTACAGTACGAGCAGTACTTC.

In this sample, this clone turned up once. This chain connects TRBV27 to TRBJ1-4; 8 nucleotides agree with TRBD1. The V segment lost 6 bases and the J segment 8 bases; nucleotides outside the gene matches: 5. The CDR3 loop spans 13 amino acids. Germline-derived CDR1 and CDR2 are MNHEY and SMNVEV (reference sequence). The CDR3 DNA sequence: TGTGCCAGCAGACCGGGACAGGTCGAAAAACTGTTTTTT. This translates into CASRPGQVEKLFF.

This clone came up a few times. The V gene is TRBV7-3, the J gene TRBJ1-2, with D tentatively TRBD1 (5 bases). The CDR3 is 12 amino acids. Germline CDR1 is SGHTA and CDR2 is FQGTGA. The V gene lost 0 bases and the J gene lost 14 bases, with 13 bases spanning the gap. CDR3 amino acids: CASSLTGVALTF. The CDR3 DNA sequence: TGTGCCAGCAGCTTAACGGGGGTAGCGTTAACCTTC.

This clone was counted a few times. This chain connects TRBV5-1 to TRBJ2-1; 11 bases are shared with TRBD2. CDR3 size: 15 residues. Germline CDR1 reads SGHRS; CDR2 reads YFSETQ. V was clipped by 4 bases and J by 4 bases; unmatched bases: 4. The CDR3 loop is CASSPLAGGYNEQFF. In DNA form, the CDR3 reads TGCGCCAGCAGCCCCCTAGCGGGGGGTTACAATGAGCAGTTCTTC.

V gene TRBV11-1 combines with J gene TRBJ2-5, with 7 nucleotides matching TRBD1. J was trimmed by 5 bases and V by 5 bases; bases with no gene match: 14. The CDR3 has 16 amino acids. Per the germline V gene, CDR1 is SGHAT and CDR2 is FQDESV (reference sequence). As DNA, the CDR3 is TGTGCCAGCAGCCCGGCGGAGACAGGGAGATATGAGACCCAGTACTTC. Protein sequence: CASSPAETGRYETQYF. The variable domain in full, with the rest retrieved from reference TRBV11-1 and TRBJ2-5, is EAEVAQSPRYKITEKSQAVAFWCDPISGHATLYWYRQILGQGPELLVQFQDESVVDDSQLPKDRFSAERLKGVDSTLKIQPAELGDSAMYLCASSPAETGRYETQYFGPGTRLLVL.

This clone was counted only a few times. CDR3 protein: CAISESTGITEAFF. Here the CDR3 DNA reads TGTGCCATCAGTGAGTCGACGGGTATCACTGAAGCTTTCTTT. The chain is built from TRBV10-3 and TRBJ1-1; no clear D. In germline, CDR1 is ENHRY, CDR2 SYGVKD. The V end lost 0 bases, the J end lost 4 bases, and 9 bases lay between the germline ends. CDR3 length equals 14 residues.

V usage is TRBV5-6 and J usage is TRBJ1-1; 9 positions match TRBD1. J lost 3 bases, V lost 4 bases, and 7 bases had no gene match. Germline V CDR1 and CDR2: SGHDT, YYEEEE. The CDR3 runs to 15 residues. The CDR3 nucleotides are TGTGCCAGCAGCCTCCGGGACAGGGTGGACACTGAAGCTTTCTTT. Translated: CASSLRDRVDTEAFF. The full variable domain, completed using reference TRBV5-6 and TRBJ1-1, is DAGVTQSPTHLIKTRGQQVTLRCSPKSGHDTVSWYQQALGQGPQFIFQYYEEEERQRGNFPDRFSGHQFPNYSSELNVNALLLGDSALYLCASSLRDRVDTEAFFGQGTRLTVV.

This clone was seen once. This chain joins TRBV18 and TRBJ1-2; 7 bases fit TRBD1. Germline V lookup: CDR1 KGHSH, CDR2 LQKENI. The CDR3 is 14 amino acids. After removal of 0 bases from V and 8 bases from J, the junction contained 6 bases not matched to a gene. The CDR3 DNA is TGTGCCAGCTCACCACCGGAGGGGGCAGGAGGCTACACCTTC. Residues: CASSPPEGAGGYTF.

V usage is TRBV5-4 and J usage is TRBJ2-3; the D is unclear. The V gene lost 2 bases and the J gene lost 0 bases, with 10 bases spanning the gap. CDR1 is SGHNT and CDR2 is YYREEE in the germline V gene (reference sequence). The CDR3 sequence is 15 residues long. The CDR3, as DNA: TGTGCCAGCAGCTTTTTAGACTCAAGCACAGATACGCAGTATTTT. It translates to CASSFLDSSTDTQYF.

This clone has only a few counts. The rearrangement links TRBV7-6 to TRBJ1-3; D not certain. V was clipped by 2 bases and J by 2 bases, with 7 bases between them. Germline V CDR1 and CDR2: SGHVS, FNYEAQ. CDR3 length: 14 residues. The CDR3 protein is CASSLSSAGNTIYF. The DNA for the CDR3 is TGTGCCAGCAGCTTAAGTTCGGCTGGAAACACCATATATTTT.

The genes are TRBV11-2 and TRBJ2-1; 9 positions match TRBD2. The CDR3 length is 18 residues. The germline gives CDR1 SGHAT, CDR2 FQNNGV. J was trimmed by 6 bases and V by 2 bases; bases with no gene match: 14. The chain's CDR3 is CASSLLLMAGGPVNEQFF. The CDR3 coding sequence is TGTGCCAGCAGCTTACTCCTAATGGCGGGAGGGCCCGTCAATGAGCAGTTCTTC.

This chain uses TRBV5-1 with TRBJ2-5; D uncertain. The CDR3 covers 13 residues. V shed 0 bases and J shed 5 bases, with 8 bases lying between them. From germline, CDR1 is SGHRS and CDR2 YFSETQ. The CDR3 DNA sequence: TGCGCCAGCAGCTTGGTAGGTTCGGAGACCCAGTACTTC. This translates into CASSLVGSETQYF.

This rearrangement joins TRBV11-2 to TRBJ2-1; TRBD2 matches 9 bases. CDR1 is SGHAT and CDR2 is FQNNGV in the germline V gene. CDR3 size: 14 residues. V lost 4 bases to trimming and J lost 4 bases; unmatched junction nucleotides: 2. CDR3 region: CASSSGLAYNEQFF. CDR3 nucleotides: TGTGCCAGCAGCTCGGGACTAGCTTACAATGAGCAGTTCTTC.

The rearrangement uses TRBV25-1 and TRBJ2-1, with 7 positions matching TRBD2. Per germline, CDR1 MGHDK and CDR2 SYGVNS. The length of the CDR3 is 13 residues. V dropped 4 bases and J dropped 5; count of bases not matched to a gene: 2. The CDR3 loop is CASSVAGHNEQFF. The CDR3 region has the DNA TGTGCCAGCAGTGTAGCGGGTCACAATGAGCAGTTCTTC. The whole variable domain, filled in from reference TRBV25-1 and TRBJ2-1, reads EADIYQTPRYLVIGTGKKITLECSQTMGHDKMYWYQQDPGMELHLIHYSYGVNSTEKGDLSSESTVSRIRTEHFPLTLESARPSHTSQYLCASSVAGHNEQFFGPGTRLTVL.

This clone was seen more than once but under ten times. The chain links TRBV2 to TRBJ1-6; no firm D call. V was cut by 11 bases and J by 14 bases, with 25 bases left in between. This CDR3 is 14 amino acids long. Germline V gene lookup returns CDR1 SNHLY and CDR2 FYNNEI. CDR3 region: CASTWEQLNVALHF. The DNA of the CDR3 is TGTGCCTCAACTTGGGAACAGTTGAACGTCGCCCTCCACTTT.

The J gene is TRBJ1-2, the V gene TRBV5-1, with a weak D call TRBD1 (6 bases). V was cut by 0 bases and J by 8 bases, with 11 bases left in between. In germline, CDR1 is SGHRS, CDR2 YFSETQ. CDR3 length: 13 amino acids. CDR3 nucleotide sequence: TGCGCCAGCAGCTTGGAACAGGGAAGGGGCTACACCTTC. This codes for CASSLEQGRGYTF. The full variable domain, rest sourced from reference TRBV5-1 and TRBJ1-2, is KAGVTQTPRYLIKTRGQQVTLSCSPISGHRSVSWYQQTPGQGLQFLFEYFSETQRNKGNFPGRFSGRQFSNSRSEMNVSTLELGDSALYLCASSLEQGRGYTFGSGTRLTVV.

This clone was seen only once. V gene TRBV18 combines with J gene TRBJ2-5; 10 bases are a match to TRBD2. Germline values: CDR1 KGHSH, CDR2 LQKENI. J lost 2 bases, V lost 3 bases, and 9 bases had no gene match. The CDR3 spans 17 residues. CDR3 region: CASSPGTSVPIQETQYF. For the CDR3, the DNA is TGTGCCAGCTCACCCGGGACTAGCGTCCCAATTCAAGAGACCCAGTACTTC.

The V and J genes are TRBV6-6 and TRBJ2-1; a possible D gene is TRBD2 (5 bases). V lost 5 bases and J 8 bases, leaving 16 bases between the germline ends. This CDR3 has 14 residues. Per the germline V gene, CDR1 is MNHNY and CDR2 is SVGAGI (reference sequence). The CDR3 sequence: CASSPLASADEQFF. DNA of the CDR3: TGTGCCAGCAGTCCCCTAGCATCCGCCGATGAGCAGTTCTTC.

V is TRBV5-1 and J is TRBJ2-2; 8 bases are a match to TRBD2. The CDR3 spans 16 residues. Germline CDR1 reads SGHRS; CDR2 reads YFSETQ. V lost 0 bases to trimming and J lost 3 bases; unmatched junction nucleotides: 4. The CDR3 protein is CASSLVPGGDTGELFF. The CDR3 region has the DNA TGCGCCAGCAGCTTGGTGCCCGGGGGGGACACCGGGGAGCTGTTTTTT.

The genes are TRBV18 and TRBJ1-5; perhaps TRBD1 as D (5 bases). This CDR3 contains 15 residues. V was pared by 2 bases and J by 4 bases, with 12 bases between. The germline gives CDR1 KGHSH, CDR2 LQKENI. This chain's CDR3 is CASSPGAHGNQPQHF. In DNA form, the CDR3 reads TGTGCCAGCTCACCAGGGGCGCATGGTAATCAGCCCCAGCATTTT.

The chain recombines TRBV5-1 with TRBJ1-2; D unresolved. This CDR3 comprises 14 residues. Trimming stripped 0 bases from V and 3 bases from J, with 9 bases between. Germline CDR1 reads SGHRS; CDR2 reads YFSETQ. CDR3 coding DNA: TGCGCCAGCAGCTTGGTCGGAGTGGACTATGGCTACACCTTC. Residues: CASSLVGVDYGYTF.

The V gene is TRBV4-1, the J gene TRBJ2-1; a weak D match, TRBD2 (6 bases). Germline V gene lookup returns CDR1 MGHRA and CDR2 YSYEKL. V was shortened by 4 bases and J by 3 bases, with 19 bases between the two germline ends. CDR3 size: 17 residues. The CDR3 loop reads CASSRGTAGRLYNEQFF. For the CDR3, the DNA is TGCGCCAGCAGCCGAGGAACCGCTGGGAGGCTCTACAATGAGCAGTTCTTC.

The V call is TRBV7-9, the J call TRBJ2-2; the match to TRBD2 covers 10 bases. V trimming: 5 bases; J trimming: 0 bases; junction bases outside the gene matches: 9. Germline V gene lookup returns CDR1 SEHNR and CDR2 FQNEAQ (reference sequence). This CDR3 contains 18 residues. The CDR3 DNA reads TGTGCCAGCAGCCCCCCCCTAGCGGGGGAACCGAACACCGGGGAGCTGTTTTTT. Protein sequence: CASSPPLAGEPNTGELFF.

V gene TRBV9 combines with J gene TRBJ2-1; D is possibly TRBD1 or TRBD2 (6 bases each). The CDR3 runs to 20 residues. Germline V gives CDR1 SGDLS, CDR2 YYNGEE. The V gene lost 3 bases and the J gene lost 5 bases, with 30 bases spanning the gap. CDR3 protein: CASSGNPRAGGSRDDNEQFF. CDR3 coding DNA: TGTGCCAGCAGCGGAAACCCCCGGGCCGGGGGCAGCCGAGATGACAATGAGCAGTTCTTC.

The CDR3 protein is CASSFFAVPYEQYF. For the CDR3, the DNA is TGTGCCAGCAGCTTTTTCGCAGTTCCTTACGAGCAGTACTTC. The gene calls are TRBV7-9 and TRBJ2-7, with D hard to call. V shed 3 bases and J shed 4 bases, with 13 bases lying between them. Germline values: CDR1 SEHNR, CDR2 FQNEAQ (reference sequence). The CDR3 has 14 residues.

With respect to this clone: Germline is not matched at one junction end, which may reflect a read error. V is TRBV10-3 and J is TRBJ1-1; TRBD1 matches at 8 bases. The germline V gene has CDR1 ENHRY and CDR2 SYGVKD. The CDR3 is 13 amino acids. The CDR3 is CASNPDRGSPSDF. The CDR3 DNA reads as TGTGCCAGCAACCCCGACAGGGGCTCCCCTTCGGACTTT.

The V and J genes are TRBV6-6 and TRBJ1-5; weak D call: TRBD1 (5 bases). CDR3 length equals 14 residues. The V end was cut by 6 bases, the J end by 7 bases, with 16 bases between. In germline, CDR1 is MNHNY, CDR2 SVGAGI (reference sequence). DNA for the CDR3: TGTGCCAGCAGGGCGGGCGGCGGGGGGCAGCCCCAGCATTTT. Its protein product is CASRAGGGGQPQHF.